A single sample gave rise to the 10 T cell receptor beta chains below, sequenced in a study of T-cell reconstitution after alpha-beta-depleted transplantation in children. A TCRbeta library incorporating unique molecular identifiers was prepared. TCRdb used MiXCR to reprocess the PCR reads, holding one entry per CDR3 protein. The table has about 540,000 distinct CDR3 sequences, about 17% seen once; the top ten hold around 3.3%. Sequencing was performed on PBMCs from the stem cell graft donor, taken from the stem cell graft. The receptors come from a human donor who donated a stem cell graft to a child with acute lymphoblastic leukemia.

The V call is TRBV19, the J call TRBJ1-5; 10 bases agree with TRBD1. Trimming removed 1 base from V and 2 bases from J; junction bases left unmatched: 8. The CDR3 sequence is 18 residues long. The germline gives CDR1 LNHDA, CDR2 SQIVND (reference sequence). The CDR3, as DNA: TGTGCCAGTAGTATAGGTCCGGGACAGGGGACGGGCAATCAGCCCCAGCATTTT. This translates into CASSIGPGQGTGNQPQHF.

This chain joins TRBV5-1 and TRBJ2-7, with a possible D match to TRBD1 (6 bases). Trimming stripped 6 bases from V and 0 bases from J, with 13 bases between. The germline V gene encodes CDR1 SGHRS and CDR2 YFSETQ. The CDR3 contains 14 residues. The DNA for the CDR3 is TGCGCCAGCAAACGGACAGAGGCCTCCTACGAGCAGTACTTC. Its translation is CASKRTEASYEQYF.

V usage is TRBV29-1 and J usage is TRBJ2-7, with D unclear. The CDR3 totals 15 residues. V was pared by 5 bases and J by 6 bases, with 23 bases between. CDR1 and CDR2 from the germline V gene are SQVTM and ANQGSEA. CDR3 nucleotides: TGCAGCGTTCTCGGACGACCTCAAGTAGAAGCCGAGCAGTACTTC. It translates to CSVLGRPQVEAEQYF.

This clonotype was seen more than once but under ten times. The chain is built from TRBV12-3 or TRBV12-4 and TRBJ2-5, with D perhaps TRBD2 (5 bases). Trimming removed 3 bases from V and 5 bases from J, with 10 bases in between. CDR3 length: 13 amino acids. CDR3 nucleotides: TGTGCCAGCAGTTTGCGGAGGCGGGAGACCCAGTACTTC. Translation gives CASSLRRRETQYF.

CDR3 residues: CASSYSNAIAIAYEQYF. Here the CDR3 DNA reads TGTGCCAGCAGTTACTCGAACGCAATTGCCATAGCCTACGAGCAGTACTTC. This rearrangement joins TRBV6-5 to TRBJ2-7, with no clear D. V lost 0 bases, J lost 2 bases, and 17 bases lay in between. Germline loops: CDR1 MNHEY, CDR2 SVGAGI. The CDR3 has 17 amino acids.

This clonotype has just one count. The genes are TRBV5-1 and TRBJ2-1, with 14 nucleotides matching TRBD2. V dropped 4 bases and J dropped 9; count of bases not matched to a gene: 9. The length of the CDR3 is 16 residues. Germline assignment: CDR1 SGHRS and CDR2 YFSETQ. CDR3 sequence (DNA): TGCGCCAGCAGCGGGTGGGGACTAGCGGGAGAAGGTGAGCAGTTCTTC. Encoded protein: CASSGWGLAGEGEQFF.

This clonotype occurred a few times. The gene calls are TRBV29-1 and TRBJ1-3, with D possibly being TRBD1 (5 bases). Germline V gene lookup returns CDR1 SQVTM and CDR2 ANQGSEA. V lost 0 bases and J lost 2, with 8 bases in between. The CDR3 covers 14 residues. The CDR3 DNA is TGCAGCGTTGAAGATGGGGGGACTGGAAACACCATATATTTT. Amino acids: CSVEDGGTGNTIYF.

This clonotype was counted only a few times. The chain employs TRBV2 and TRBJ2-5; either TRBD1 or TRBD2 may supply D (6 bases each). The CDR3 covers 16 residues. With 7 bases removed from V and 1 base from J, the gap between germline ends came to 19 bases. The germline CDR1 and CDR2 sequences are SNHLY and FYNNEI. Here the CDR3 reads CASTVGYGGGQETQYF. Written as DNA, the CDR3 is TGTGCCAGCACCGTGGGCTACGGGGGCGGCCAAGAGACCCAGTACTTC.

This clonotype was seen a single time. The rearrangement links TRBV21-1 to TRBJ2-7; the table's D call TRBD1 went unverified against the DNA. TRBV21-1 is a listed pseudogene. This CDR3 comprises 16 residues. The CDR3: CASRNDRAAYSYDQYF. The CDR3 DNA follows: TGTGCCAGCAGAAATGACAGAGCCGCCTACTCCTACGACCAGTACTTC.

This chain joins TRBV7-9 and TRBJ2-3; D uncertain. V was pared by 3 bases and J by 4 bases, with 8 bases between. The germline V gene has CDR1 SEHNR and CDR2 FQNEAQ (reference sequence). The CDR3 sequence is 13 residues long. CDR3 in amino acids: CASSLITSDTQYF. The DNA for the CDR3 is TGTGCCAGCAGCTTGATTACCTCAGATACGCAGTATTTT.